These T cell receptor beta chains were read from a single sample in a study of blood T cell repertoires in COVID-19. Only in-frame clones appear in the TCRdb table, and some are missing; sequencing was by immunoSEQ multiplex PCR. Altogether over 200,000 clones are present, 81% being singletons, with the ten largest covering 8.5% to 10%. The sample comprised PBMCs or T cells enriched from blood (not recorded which). These receptors were obtained from a woman aged 50 to 65 with acute COVID-19. The CDR3 runs from the conserved cysteine through the conserved F or W. The D gene is left open where the match is weak. A row's size may be missing; if present it is once, few, many or a size class.

V gene: TRBV19; clone size: .; D gene: .; J gene: TRBJ1-1; CDR3 DNA: TGTGCCAGTAGCGAGGGGGTGAACACTGAAGCTTTCTTT; CDR3 protein: CASSEGVNTEAFF
V gene: TRBV6-2/TRBV6-3; clone size: .; D gene: .; J gene: TRBJ2-5; CDR3 DNA: TGTGCCAGCAGTAACGCCGGTTCTTCTCGGGCCCAGTACTTC; CDR3 protein: CASSNAGSSRAQYF
V gene: TRBV14; clone size: .; D gene: TRBD1; J gene: TRBJ2-1; CDR3 DNA: TGTGCCAGCAGCCTTCTACCCCGGGACAGGGTTTCGGATGAGCAGTTCTTC; CDR3 protein: CASSLLPRDRVSDEQFF
V gene: TRBV29-1; clone size: .; D gene: .; J gene: TRBJ2-3; CDR3 DNA: TGCAGCGTTGACGGAGGGGACGGGGATACGCAGTATTTT; CDR3 protein: CSVDGGDGDTQYF
V gene: TRBV15; clone size: .; D gene: .; J gene: TRBJ1-6; CDR3 DNA: TGTGCCACCAGCAGAGTAGAACCGGCGGTTCCTAATTCACCCCTCCACTTT; CDR3 protein: CATSRVEPAVPNSPLHF
V gene: TRBV7-8; clone size: .; D gene: TRBD2; J gene: TRBJ2-1; CDR3 DNA: TGTGCCAGCAGCCCCTGGACTAGCGGGAGCGAATCCCATGAGCAGTTCTTC; CDR3 protein: CASSPWTSGSESHEQFF
V gene: TRBV6-5; clone size: many; D gene: TRBD2; J gene: TRBJ2-7; CDR3 DNA: TGTGCCAGCAGTTGGAGGACTAGCGGGAGTGGAGAGCAGTACTTC; CDR3 protein: CASSWRTSGSGEQYF
V gene: TRBV11-2; clone size: .; D gene: .; J gene: TRBJ1-1; CDR3 DNA: TGTGCCAGCAGCTTAGCGGCAGGGCCGAACACTGAAGCTTTCTTT; CDR3 protein: CASSLAAGPNTEAFF
V gene: TRBV3-1/TRBV3-2; clone size: .; D gene: .; J gene: TRBJ1-6; CDR3 DNA: TGTGCCAGCAGCCAAGATACGGGGGGTTATAATTCACCCCTCCACTTT; CDR3 protein: CASSQDTGGYNSPLHF
V gene: TRBV4-1; clone size: once; D gene: TRBD2; J gene: TRBJ2-7; CDR3 DNA: TGCGCCAGCAGCCAAACCCCGGGACTAGCGTTCTACGAGCAGTACTTC; CDR3 protein: CASSQTPGLAFYEQYF
V gene: TRBV15; clone size: .; D gene: .; J gene: TRBJ2-7; CDR3 DNA: TGTGCCACCAGCACTAAGAGCGGGCCCTACGAGCAGTACTTC; CDR3 protein: CATSTKSGPYEQYF
V gene: TRBV7-2; clone size: .; D gene: TRBD2; J gene: TRBJ2-7; CDR3 DNA: TGTGCCAGCAGCCCGGGACTAGTAGGCTACGAGCAGTACTTC; CDR3 protein: CASSPGLVGYEQYF
V gene: TRBV9; clone size: .; D gene: TRBD2; J gene: TRBJ2-1; CDR3 DNA: TGTGCCAGCAGCGCGAAGAGTCAAGCGGGGGGGCCCTACAATGAGCAGTTCTTC; CDR3 protein: CASSAKSQAGGPYNEQFF
V gene: TRBV7-2; clone size: .; D gene: .; J gene: TRBJ2-3; CDR3 DNA: TGTGCCAGCAGCCCCCCTGTGGATACGCAGTATTTT; CDR3 protein: CASSPPVDTQYF
V gene: TRBV10-3; clone size: .; D gene: TRBD1; J gene: TRBJ1-1; CDR3 DNA: TGTGCCATCAGTCCGGGACAGGGCAACACTGAAGCTTTCTTT; CDR3 protein: CAISPGQGNTEAFF
V gene: TRBV7-9; clone size: .; D gene: .; J gene: TRBJ1-1; CDR3 DNA: TGTGCCAGCAGCTTAGCAGCGGGTGCCGGCACTGAAGCTTTCTTT; CDR3 protein: CASSLAAGAGTEAFF
V gene: TRBV12-3/TRBV12-4; clone size: .; D gene: .; J gene: TRBJ1-1; CDR3 DNA: TGTGCCAGCAGGCAGAGGACTGAAGCTTTCTTT; CDR3 protein: CASRQRTEAFF
V gene: TRBV6-4; clone size: .; D gene: TRBD2; J gene: TRBJ2-7; CDR3 DNA: TGTGCCAGCAGTGTTCTAGCGGGACCAACCTACGAGCAGTACTTC; CDR3 protein: CASSVLAGPTYEQYF